The 10 T cell receptor beta chains given below trace back to one sample, sequenced in a study of T-cell memory formation after mild COVID-19. TCRdb re-called the 5' RACE reads with MiXCR, one entry per CDR3 protein. The table lists about 110,000 distinct CDR3 sequences, around 14% of them singletons, with 39% in the top ten. Specimen: PBMCs or a T cell subset sorted from them (not recorded which). These receptors were collected from a man between 18 and 35 years old who had mild COVID-19 (a few samples of this study predate the infection). Cell type and time point are not known.

The CDR3 loop reads CASSYPTGLDSPLHF. CDR3 coding DNA: TGTGCCAGCAGTTACCCGACAGGATTGGATTCACCCCTCCACTTT. The rearrangement uses TRBV6-2 or TRBV6-3 and TRBJ1-6, with D perhaps TRBD1 (6 bases). The length of the CDR3 is 15 residues. Germline values: CDR1 MNHEY, CDR2 SVGEGT. Between the trimmed V and J ends, which lost 2 bases and 8 bases, there was a span of 13 bases.

This clonotype was observed at least ten times. This chain links TRBV29-1 with TRBJ1-1; TRBD1 matches 7 bases. Germline CDR1 reads SQVTM; CDR2 reads ANQGSEA. J gave up 3 bases and V 3 bases, and 4 bases lay outside the gene matches. CDR3 length equals 13 residues. DNA of the CDR3: TGCAGCGTTGATACAGGGGAGGACACTGAAGCTTTCTTT. Residues: CSVDTGEDTEAFF. The variable domain in full, completed from reference TRBV29-1 and TRBJ1-1, reads SAVISQKPSRDICQRGTSLTIQCQVDSQVTMMFWYRQQPGQSLTLIATANQGSEATYESGFVIDKFPISRPNLTFSTLTVSNMSPEDSSIYLCSVDTGEDTEAFFGQGTRLTVV.

This clonotype was seen a few times. The V and J genes are TRBV6-5 and TRBJ2-5; weak D call: TRBD1 (5 bases). Germline CDR1 is MNHEY and CDR2 is SVGAGI. Trimming shortened V by 7 bases and J by 2 bases, and 14 bases separated the two germline ends. This CDR3 is built from 14 residues. The CDR3 DNA reads as TGTGCCAGCAATCAAGACAGTTATCAAGAGACCCAGTACTTC. Encoded protein: CASNQDSYQETQYF.

In this sample, this clonotype turned up many times. V and J are TRBV4-2 and TRBJ1-6; 9 nucleotides line up with TRBD1. CDR3 size: 18 residues. Losses at the gene ends were 0 bases for V and 9 bases for J; bases not matched to a gene: 12. CDR1 is LGHNA, CDR2 YNFKEQ, per germline. The CDR3 DNA reads TGTGCCAGCAGCCAAGACGGGGGCACAGGGGGCTTTCGTTCACCCCTCCACTTT. It codes for CASSQDGGTGGFRSPLHF.

This clonotype was observed a few times. The V call is TRBV19, the J call TRBJ2-7; D unresolved. Per germline, CDR1 LNHDA and CDR2 SQIVND (reference sequence). The V and J ends lost 4 bases and 0 bases respectively, with 10 bases between them. The length of the CDR3 is 14 residues. In nucleotides, the CDR3 is TGTGCCAGTAGTACTACGGCCAGCTCCTACGAGCAGTACGTC. Translating gives CASSTTASSYEQYV.

In its sample, this clonotype was seen a few times. The V gene is TRBV6-2 or TRBV6-3, the J gene TRBJ1-1; D gene unclear. Trimming left V 5 bases short and J 1 base short, with 8 bases between. Germline CDR1 and CDR2: MNHEY and SVGEGT. There are 13 residues in the CDR3. CDR3 amino acids: CASSRQGNTEAFF. The CDR3 nucleotides are TGTGCCAGCAGTCGTCAAGGGAACACTGAAGCTTTCTTT.

This clonotype was counted at least ten times. V is TRBV7-6 and J is TRBJ2-3, with unresolved D. Germline CDR1 is SGHVS and CDR2 is FNYEAQ. V was shortened by 1 base and J by 1 base, with 6 bases between the two germline ends. The CDR3 is 14 residues long. The CDR3 DNA is TGTGCCAGCAGCTTAGAACCGGGCACAGATACGCAGTATTTT. Amino acid sequence: CASSLEPGTDTQYF.

This clonotype was counted only a few times. V is TRBV9 and J is TRBJ2-1; the match to TRBD1 covers 7 bases. V was clipped by 2 bases and J by 8 bases; unmatched bases: 7. The CDR3 contains 14 residues. Per the germline V gene, CDR1 is SGDLS and CDR2 is YYNGEE. Written as DNA, the CDR3 is TGTGCCAGCAGCGTCGAGGGGGCGCGGGATGAGCAGTTCTTC. Protein: CASSVEGARDEQFF.

This clonotype occurred a few times. The chain employs TRBV12-3 or TRBV12-4 and TRBJ2-3; tentatively, D is TRBD2 (6 bases). The V end lost 1 base, the J end lost 3 bases, and 11 bases lay between the germline ends. The CDR3 consists of 15 residues. DNA of the CDR3: TGTGCCAGCAGTTTAGTCCGGGGAGGAACAGATACGCAGTATTTT. Translating gives CASSLVRGGTDTQYF.

The chain carries TRBV7-8 and TRBJ2-3; D gene uncertain. Deletions cut 5 bases from V and 6 bases from J, with 12 bases between. CDR3 length equals 13 residues. CDR1 and CDR2 (germline): SGHVS, FQNEAQ. CDR3 in DNA: TGTGCCAGCAGCCCTCCTGGCCGGGATACGCAGTATTTT. Its protein is CASSPPGRDTQYF. Full variable domain (missing parts from reference TRBV7-8 and TRBJ2-3): GAGVSQSPRYKVAKRGQDVALRCDPISGHVSLFWYQQALGQGPEFLTYFQNEAQLDKSGLPSDRFFAERPEGSVSTLKIQRTQQEDSAVYLCASSPPGRDTQYFGPGTRLTVL.